Detailed here is one T cell receptor (beta chain). Its specificity is not known. Ranging in age from roughly 6 to 100, the donors were healthy Caucasian individuals from Russia. The CDR3 covers 15 residues. CDR1 and CDR2 (germline): SGHAT, FQNNGV. V was pared by 3 bases and J by 7 bases, with 16 bases between. The data belong to a study of blood T cells in healthy people across ages. Study-level findings and limits: Naive and antigen-experienced cells were not separated, limiting conclusive comparison.

It was with a sample-barcoded 5' primer and a J-beta primer mix that a second PCR of roughly 7 to 12 cycles was run. A template-switch adaptor that had 12 random nucleotides put a tag on each cDNA molecule. TCRdb recomputed calls from the 5' RACE reads with MiXCR, one row per CDR3 protein. The sample has about 1.7 million distinct CDR3 sequences, 28% seen once. This chain uses TRBV11-2 with TRBJ2-1; possible D gene TRBD2, 6 bases. Material: blood. The receptor comes from a woman in her thirties in good health. In DNA, the CDR3 is TGTGCCAGCAGCTTTCGGGAGCGCGGGGTGAATGAGCAGTTCTTC. It translates to CASSFRERGVNEQFF.